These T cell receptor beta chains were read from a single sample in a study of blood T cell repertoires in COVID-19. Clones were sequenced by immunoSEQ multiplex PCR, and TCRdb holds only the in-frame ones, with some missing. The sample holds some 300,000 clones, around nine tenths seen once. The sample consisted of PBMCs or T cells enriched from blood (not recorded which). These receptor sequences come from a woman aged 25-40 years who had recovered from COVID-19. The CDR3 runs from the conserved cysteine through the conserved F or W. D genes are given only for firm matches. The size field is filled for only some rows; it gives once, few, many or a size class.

CDR3: CASSYSWPSNQPQHF; DNA: TGTGCCAGCAGTTATTCGTGGCCTAGCAATCAGCCCCAGCATTTT; size: NA; D: NA; J: TRBJ1-5; V: TRBV6-5
CDR3: CASSSPSYRDVAFF; DNA: TGTGCCAGCAGCTCGCCCTCGTATCGCGATGTGGCTTTCTTT; size: NA; D: NA; J: TRBJ1-1; V: TRBV28
CDR3: CASSQDPLDIAGIRPTSYEQYF; DNA: TGTGCCAGCAGCCAAGATCCCTTGGACATAGCGGGAATAAGACCGACTTCCTACGAGCAGTACTTC; size: once; D: TRBD2; J: TRBJ2-7; V: TRBV3-1/TRBV3-2
CDR3: CAISESSRGLTEAFF; DNA: TGTGCCATCAGTGAGTCGAGCAGGGGGCTAACTGAAGCTTTCTTT; size: NA; D: TRBD1; J: TRBJ1-1; V: TRBV10-3
CDR3: CAAGSYEQYF; DNA: TGTGCAGCGGGAAGCTACGAGCAGTACTTC; size: NA; D: TRBD2; J: TRBJ2-7; V: TRBV28
CDR3: CASSDRDTQRYNEQFF; DNA: TGTGCCAGCAGCGACCGGGACACCCAAAGGTACAATGAGCAGTTCTTC; size: once; D: NA; J: TRBJ2-1; V: TRBV13
CDR3: CASSRQGIMGNIQYF; DNA: TGTGCCAGCAGCCGACAGGGGATTATGGGAAACATTCAGTACTTC; size: NA; D: TRBD1; J: TRBJ2-4; V: TRBV7-9
CDR3: CASSHQGAMYSYEQYF; DNA: TGCGCCAGCAGTCACCAAGGGGCTATGTACTCCTACGAGCAGTACTTC; size: NA; D: NA; J: TRBJ2-7; V: TRBV5-1
CDR3: CASKDSFTEAFF; DNA: TGCGCCAGCAAAGACAGCTTCACTGAAGCTTTCTTT; size: NA; D: NA; J: TRBJ1-1; V: TRBV10-2
CDR3: CASSQDYRVTEAFF; DNA: TGTGCCAGCAGCCAAGATTACAGGGTGACTGAAGCTTTCTTT; size: NA; D: NA; J: TRBJ1-1; V: TRBV3-1/TRBV3-2
CDR3: CASSLLSVSGNTIYF; DNA: TGTGCCAGCAGCTTACTTTCCGTCTCTGGAAACACCATATATTTT; size: NA; D: NA; J: TRBJ1-3; V: TRBV13
CDR3: CASSYLIDTGNTIYF; DNA: TGCGCCAGCAGCTACTTAATTGACACTGGAAACACCATATATTTT; size: NA; D: NA; J: TRBJ1-3; V: TRBV5-1
CDR3: CASSFIGQGTGYTF; DNA: TGTGCCAGCAGTTTTATAGGACAGGGTACAGGCTACACCTTC; size: NA; D: TRBD1; J: TRBJ1-2; V: TRBV27
CDR3: CASSQKGGQPQHF; DNA: TGTGCCAGCAGCCAAAAAGGGGGACAGCCCCAGCATTTT; size: NA; D: NA; J: TRBJ1-5; V: TRBV3-1/TRBV3-2
CDR3: CAINWDSNYGYTF; DNA: TGTGCCATCAACTGGGACAGTAACTATGGCTACACCTTC; size: NA; D: TRBD1; J: TRBJ1-2; V: TRBV5-4
CDR3: CASSFGLAPETQYF; DNA: TGTGCCAGCAGCTTCGGACTAGCGCCAGAGACCCAGTACTTC; size: NA; D: TRBD2; J: TRBJ2-5; V: TRBV7-2
CDR3: CASSLQGGGNTIYF; DNA: TGTGCCAGCAGCTTGCAGGGCGGTGGGAACACCATATATTTT; size: few; D: NA; J: TRBJ1-3; V: TRBV6-6
CDR3: CASGYYYYGYTF; DNA: TGTGCCAGCGGGTACTATTACTATGGCTACACCTTC; size: once; D: NA; J: TRBJ1-2; V: TRBV28
CDR3: CASSFRSQARGRYGYTF; DNA: TGTGCCAGCTCCTTTAGGTCGCAGGCCAGGGGTCGCTATGGCTACACCTTC; size: few; D: NA; J: TRBJ1-2; V: TRBV27
CDR3: CASSGASQAQIGFF; DNA: TGTGCCAGCAGTGGGGCAAGCCAGGCCCAGATAGGTTTCTTT; size: NA; D: NA; J: TRBJ1-1; V: TRBV2
CDR3: CSASRGRAWEETQYF; DNA: TGCAGTGCTAGTCGCGGGAGGGCGTGGGAAGAGACCCAGTACTTC; size: once; D: TRBD2; J: TRBJ2-5; V: TRBV20-1
CDR3: CASSFSGTGLNNQPQHF; DNA: TGTGCCAGCAGCTTTTCTGGGACAGGGTTAAACAATCAGCCCCAGCATTTT; size: NA; D: TRBD1; J: TRBJ1-5; V: TRBV5-6
CDR3: CASSLAMGGRVKPDTQYF; DNA: TGTGCCAGCAGCTTAGCGATGGGCGGGAGGGTGAAGCCAGATACGCAGTATTTT; size: NA; D: TRBD2; J: TRBJ2-3; V: TRBV7-2
CDR3: CATSEGRATEAFF; DNA: TGTGCCACCAGCGAGGGTAGAGCCACTGAAGCTTTCTTT; size: NA; D: NA; J: TRBJ1-1; V: TRBV15
CDR3: CASSQEDGGFSYEQYF; DNA: TGTGCCAGCAGCCAAGAAGATGGGGGCTTTTCCTACGAGCAGTACTTC; size: few; D: NA; J: TRBJ2-7; V: TRBV4-2
CDR3: CASSPTVGSGANVLTF; DNA: TGTGCCAGCAGCCCGACGGTGGGGAGTGGGGCCAACGTCCTGACTTTC; size: NA; D: NA; J: TRBJ2-6; V: TRBV5-5